This TCR beta chain was observed in a study of T cells in Graves' hyperthyroidism and ophthalmopathy. General study points: Most clonotypes expanded in the thyroid (above 0.001) were also present in blood. With a median lead of 6.5 months before onset, the model predicted ophthalmopathy.

Using RNA transcripts as the source, TCR beta CDR3 regions were amplified. HTBI primers drove first-round RT-PCR of the TCR CDR3. TCRdb itself ran the multiplex PCR reads through MiXCR, one entry per CDR3 protein. The repertoire holds more than 500,000 distinct CDR3 sequences, with 15% to 20% as singletons. It was considered stable Graves' hyperthyroidism when ophthalmopathy did not progress within 18 months. Diagnosis rested on symptoms, serum thyroxine and TRAb, thyroid ultrasound, and orbital computed tomography. Trimming took 2 bases from V and 5 from J, leaving 12 bases between them. CDR3 length: 13 residues. Per the germline V gene, CDR1 is DFQATT and CDR2 is SNEGSKA (reference sequence). This clonotype was detected ten times or more. Its antigen is unknown.

The specimen sequenced was blood. V and J are TRBV20-1 and TRBJ2-5, with D perhaps assigned TRBD1 or TRBD2 (5 bases each). This receptor was taken from a woman aged 30 to 39 with Graves' hyperthyroidism. CDR3 loop: CSARLGALETQYF. The CDR3 DNA reads TGCAGTGCTAGACTCGGGGCGCTGGAGACCCAGTACTTC.